This entry lists 22 T cell receptor beta chains sequenced from one sample in a study of T-cell memory formation after mild COVID-19. TCRdb fed the 5' RACE reads into MiXCR, producing one record per CDR3 protein. The sample holds about 180,000 distinct CDR3 sequences, around 20% seen once. Sequencing was performed on PBMCs or a T cell subset sorted from them (not recorded which). These receptors came from a man younger than 35 who had mild COVID-19 (a few samples of this study predate the infection). Cell type and time point are not known.

The chain links TRBV7-6 to TRBJ2-5, with 8 bases identical to TRBD1. V trimming: 5 bases; J trimming: 7 bases; junction bases outside the gene matches: 12. CDR1 SGHVS and CDR2 FNYEAQ come from the germline V gene. The CDR3 contains 15 residues. CDR3 nucleotide sequence: TGTGCCAGCAGCCGCATCTCAGGGGGCGGAGGGACCCAGTACTTC. Amino acid sequence: CASSRISGGGGTQYF. Complete variable domain (other parts from reference TRBV7-6 and TRBJ2-5): GAGVSQSPRYKVTKRGQDVALRCDPISGHVSLYWYRQALGQGPEFLTYFNYEAQQDKSGLPNDRFSAERPEGSISTLTIQRTEQRDSAMYRCASSRISGGGGTQYFGPGTRLLVL.

The chain recombines TRBV27 with TRBJ2-1, with TRBD1 matching 8 bases. The CDR3 extends over 15 amino acids. V shed 4 bases, J shed 3 bases, and the junction held 5 bases outside the gene matches. Germline assignment: CDR1 MNHEY and CDR2 SMNVEV (reference sequence). CDR3 residues: CASSSGGANYNEQFF. CDR3 nucleotide sequence: TGTGCCAGCAGTTCAGGGGGCGCAAACTACAATGAGCAGTTCTTC.

The chain recombines TRBV7-2 with TRBJ1-1; D gene uncertain. Germline CDR1 reads SGHTA; CDR2 reads FQGNSA. Between the trimmed V and J ends, which lost 2 bases and 1 base, there was a span of 5 bases. This CDR3 comprises 13 residues. This chain's CDR3 is CASSLSKNTEAFF. Here the CDR3 DNA reads TGTGCCAGCAGCTTATCGAAGAACACTGAAGCTTTCTTT.

The genes are TRBV10-3 and TRBJ1-1; 7 bases are shared with TRBD1. V shed 4 bases, J shed 10 bases, and the junction held 12 bases outside the gene matches. The CDR3 runs 14 residues. CDR1 ENHRY and CDR2 SYGVKD come from the germline V gene. The CDR3: CAISGPVEGGPAFF. The DNA of the CDR3 is TGTGCCATCAGTGGCCCGGTGGAAGGGGGCCCAGCTTTCTTT.

The gene calls are TRBV6-2 or TRBV6-3 and TRBJ2-2; D gene unclear. Looked up from germline, CDR1 is MNHEY and CDR2 is SVGEGT. The CDR3 is made up of 14 amino acids. V was clipped by 4 bases and J by 5 bases, with 11 bases between them. This CDR3 reads CASSFRERTGELFF. The CDR3 bases are TGTGCCAGCAGTTTTAGGGAACGTACCGGGGAGCTGTTTTTT.

J is TRBJ2-7 and V is TRBV7-9, with 9 bases matching TRBD1. CDR3 length equals 12 residues. V dropped 7 bases and J dropped 9; count of bases not matched to a gene: 7. CDR1 and CDR2 (germline): SEHNR, FQNEAQ (reference sequence). In DNA, the CDR3 is TGTGCCAGCATACAAGACAGGGGGGCGCAGTACTTC. This sequence encodes CASIQDRGAQYF. Drawing the rest from reference TRBV7-9 and TRBJ2-7, the complete variable domain is DTGVSQNPRHKITKRGQNVTFRCDPISEHNRLYWYRQTLGQGPEFLTYFQNEAQLEKSRLLSDRFSAERPKGSFSTLEIQRTEQGDSAMYLCASIQDRGAQYFGPGTRLTVT.

The chain couples TRBV9 to TRBJ2-5, with 7 bases matching TRBD1. V lost 3 bases and J lost 5; bases outside the gene matches: 13. The CDR3 covers 16 residues. Germline values: CDR1 SGDLS, CDR2 YYNGEE. In nucleotides, the CDR3 is TGTGCCAGCAGCGGGACAGGTCGTTCCTCGAGGGAGACCCAGTACTTC. This translates into CASSGTGRSSRETQYF. Looking up the rest from reference TRBV9 and TRBJ2-5 gives the full variable domain: DSGVTQTPKHLITATGQRVTLRCSPRSGDLSVYWYQQSLDQGLQFLIQYYNGEERAKGNILERFSAQQFPDLHSELNLSSLELGDSALYFCASSGTGRSSRETQYFGPGTRLLVL.

The chain has TRBV7-9 and TRBJ2-2; D gene uncertain. Between the trimmed V and J ends, which lost 5 bases and 2 bases, there was a span of 9 bases. Germline V gene sequence: CDR1 SEHNR, CDR2 FQNEAQ (reference sequence). The CDR3 totals 14 residues. CDR3 nucleotide sequence: TGTGCCAGCAGCCTCAGTCGTAACACCGGGGAGCTGTTTTTT. Amino acid sequence: CASSLSRNTGELFF.

This clonotype was seen at least ten times. V usage is TRBV4-2 and J usage is TRBJ1-2; D may be TRBD1 (6 bases). Germline lookup yields CDR1 LGHNA and CDR2 YNFKEQ. V was trimmed by 0 bases and J by 7 bases, leaving 15 bases between them. This CDR3 is 15 amino acids long. CDR3 bases: TGTGCCAGCAGCCAAGATTGGTCGGGGGCAGTTGGCTACACCTTC. As protein: CASSQDWSGAVGYTF.

CDR3 nucleotides: TGTGCCAGCAGTCCAGCAGGACGGGCAGGCTACACCTTC. Its translation: CASSPAGRAGYTF. The chain combines TRBV12-3 or TRBV12-4 with TRBJ1-2; D not resolved. V lost 5 bases, J lost 8 bases, and 15 bases lay in between. The CDR3 spans 13 residues.

This sequence joins TRBV4-2 and TRBJ1-1; D possibly corresponds to TRBD1 (5 bases). This CDR3 has 14 residues. Trimming took 5 bases from V and 4 from J, leaving 14 bases between them. CDR1 is LGHNA and CDR2 is YNFKEQ in the germline V gene. The DNA of the CDR3 is TGTGCCAGCAGCATCGGGGGGTCGGGCACTGAAGCTTTCTTT. This sequence encodes CASSIGGSGTEAFF.

This clonotype showed up just a few times. The chain employs TRBV5-6 and TRBJ2-5; a possible D gene is TRBD1 (6 bases). The CDR3 is 13 residues long. Germline lookup yields CDR1 SGHDT and CDR2 YYEEEE. The ends were cut back, 4 bases at V and 0 bases at J, with 7 bases in the middle. CDR3 protein: CASSGDNQETQYF. The CDR3 DNA follows: TGTGCCAGCAGCGGGGACAACCAAGAGACCCAGTACTTC.

The V and J genes are TRBV6-6 and TRBJ1-2; the D gene is possibly TRBD1 (5 bases). Per germline, CDR1 MNHNY and CDR2 SVGAGI (reference sequence). The CDR3 length is 13 residues. Trimming left V 11 bases short and J 3 bases short, with 16 bases between. The CDR3 DNA sequence: TGTGCCTGCGGGTTTCGAGGGGACTATGGCTACACCTTC. It specifies CACGFRGDYGYTF.

This clonotype was counted between two and nine times. One junction end disagrees with the germline gene, perhaps due to a read error. CDR3 amino acids: CATSRDLGGLRF. The CDR3 DNA follows: TGTGCCACCAGCAGAGATCTAGGGGGGCTTCGGTTC. The rearrangement links TRBV15 to TRBJ2-7; perhaps D is TRBD1 or TRBD2 (6 bases each). The CDR3 is 12 residues long. The germline V gene encodes CDR1 LNHNV and CDR2 YYDKDF (reference sequence).

The chain combines TRBV12-3 or TRBV12-4 with TRBJ2-7; perhaps D is TRBD1 or TRBD2 (5 bases each). With 5 bases removed from V and 2 bases from J, the gap between germline ends came to 10 bases. This CDR3 region has 13 residues. Here the CDR3 DNA reads TGTGCCAGCAGTCGGGACGGGGCCTACGAGCAGTACTTC. Residues: CASSRDGAYEQYF.

This clonotype was detected only a few times. The V and J genes are TRBV7-8 and TRBJ1-5, with 8 bases that match TRBD1. The CDR3 is made up of 15 amino acids. Germline loops: CDR1 SGHVS, CDR2 FQNEAQ. Unmatched junction bases numbered 2, after V lost 1 base and J lost 3 bases. The CDR3 loop is CASSLDRGSNQPQHF. The CDR3 DNA follows: TGTGCCAGCAGCTTAGACAGGGGGTCCAATCAGCCCCAGCATTTT.

V gene TRBV19 combines with J gene TRBJ2-1; perhaps TRBD1 as D (6 bases). CDR3 length: 15 residues. Trimming left V 3 bases short and J 9 bases short, with 18 bases between. The germline gives CDR1 LNHDA, CDR2 SQIVND (reference sequence). CDR3 coding DNA: TGTGCCAGTAGTATTCGATGGGTTAGGGGGATTGAGCAGTTCTTC. This translates into CASSIRWVRGIEQFF.

This clonotype was seen repeatedly, ten times or more. The gene calls are TRBV4-1 and TRBJ1-2, with 7 bases matching TRBD1. Looked up from germline, CDR1 is MGHRA and CDR2 is YSYEKL. The length of the CDR3 is 16 residues. Trimming removed 1 base from V and 6 bases from J; junction bases left unmatched: 11. The CDR3 region is CASSQVLRRQGHGYTF. The CDR3 nucleotides are TGCGCCAGCAGCCAAGTTTTACGTCGACAGGGCCATGGCTACACCTTC.

This clonotype was observed a handful of times. The chain joins TRBV25-1 to TRBJ1-2, with no clear D. Trimming left V 3 bases short and J 3 bases short, with 11 bases between. The CDR3 loop spans 14 amino acids. Germline-derived CDR1 and CDR2 are MGHDK and SYGVNS. The CDR3 reads CASSDSPLYYGYTF. DNA of the CDR3: TGTGCCAGCAGTGACTCCCCTCTCTACTATGGCTACACCTTC.

The chain has TRBV7-2 and TRBJ2-2; D perhaps matches TRBD1 (6 bases). Germline loops: CDR1 SGHTA, CDR2 FQGNSA. Trimming took 5 bases from V and 5 from J, leaving 15 bases between them. The CDR3 is 15 residues long. CDR3 residues: CASSPTGRGTGELFF. As DNA, the CDR3 is TGTGCCAGCAGCCCCACCGGCAGGGGTACCGGGGAGCTGTTTTTT.

The V and J genes are TRBV7-2 and TRBJ1-2; D unclear. Trimming took off 4 bases at V and 4 bases at J, with 4 bases between the two ends. CDR1 is SGHTA, CDR2 FQGNSA, per germline. This CDR3 contains 11 residues. The CDR3 bases are TGTGCCAGCAGCTCCCCCTATGGCTACACCTTC. This sequence encodes CASSSPYGYTF.

V gene TRBV6-6 combines with J gene TRBJ1-2; weak D call: TRBD1 (6 bases). The V end lost 5 bases, the J end lost 2 bases, and 12 bases lay between the germline ends. Germline V gene lookup returns CDR1 MNHNY and CDR2 SVGAGI (reference sequence). This CDR3 comprises 14 residues. The CDR3 DNA is TGTGCCAGCAGTCGCATAACAGGGAACTATGGCTACACCTTC. Translated: CASSRITGNYGYTF.